This entry lists 17 T cell receptor beta chains sequenced from one sample in a study of blood T cell repertoires in COVID-19. Libraries were prepared by immunoSEQ multiplex PCR; TCRdb keeps only in-frame clonotypes and omits some of them. Of about 420,000 clones in the sample, around 90% were seen once. The sequencing sample was made of peripheral blood. The receptors were sampled from a man between 18 and 35 years old with COVID-19, enrolled during active disease.

The rearrangement uses TRBV6-6 and TRBJ1-5, with 8 positions matching TRBD1. The CDR3 is made up of 18 amino acids. With 5 bases clipped from V and 4 bases from J, the junction kept 16 bases outside the gene matches. CDR1 is MNHNY and CDR2 is SVGAGI in the germline V gene (reference sequence). This CDR3 reads CASSRDRGPPWGNQPQHF. The CDR3 DNA follows: TGTGCCAGCAGTCGAGACAGGGGCCCTCCGTGGGGAAATCAGCCCCAGCATTTT.

This sequence joins TRBV5-5 and TRBJ2-5; tentatively, D is TRBD1 (5 bases). The CDR3 covers 16 residues. V was pared by 0 bases and J by 2 bases, with 14 bases between. The germline V gene encodes CDR1 SGHKS and CDR2 YYEKEE (reference sequence). CDR3 bases: TGTGCCAGCAGCTTGGGACAGTGGGGAAAACAAGAGACCCAGTACTTC. Its protein product is CASSLGQWGKQETQYF. Using reference TRBV5-5 and TRBJ2-5 for the parts outside the CDR3, the full variable domain is DAGVTQSPTHLIKTRGQQVTLRCSPISGHKSVSWYQQVLGQGPQFIFQYYEKEERGRGNFPDRFSARQFPNYSSELNVNALLLGDSALYLCASSLGQWGKQETQYFGPGTRLLVL.

This clone was picked up one time. This CDR3 is CASSQGSGLAGLQEQFF. For the CDR3, the DNA is TGTGCCAGCAGCCAAGGCTCGGGACTAGCGGGGCTACAGGAGCAGTTCTTC. The rearrangement uses TRBV3-1 (or the pseudogene TRBV3-2) and TRBJ2-1, with 13 bases fitting TRBD2. There are 17 residues in the CDR3. The J segment lost 10 bases and the V segment lost 1 base, leaving 10 bases of the junction unmatched. Germline V gene lookup returns CDR1 LGHDT and CDR2 YNNKEL (reference sequence).

The rearrangement joins TRBV7-2 to TRBJ2-1; no clear D. The CDR3 runs to 15 residues. Germline V gene lookup returns CDR1 SGHTA and CDR2 FQGNSA. The ends were cut back, 2 bases at V and 4 bases at J, with 12 bases in the middle. CDR3 region: CASSLIAAQYNEQFF. DNA for the CDR3: TGTGCCAGCAGCTTAATCGCGGCGCAGTACAATGAGCAGTTCTTC.

The genes are TRBV29-1 and TRBJ2-1, with 13 bases matching TRBD2. Germline-derived CDR1 and CDR2 are SQVTM and ANQGSEA. V shed 5 bases and J 7 bases; nucleotides not matched to a gene: 8. This CDR3 is 15 amino acids long. The CDR3 spells CSVSRTSGGGNEQFF. The CDR3 region has the DNA TGCAGCGTTTCGCGGACTAGCGGGGGTGGGAATGAGCAGTTCTTC.

This chain uses TRBV6-6 with TRBJ2-7; no clear D. Germline V CDR1 and CDR2: MNHNY, SVGAGI (reference sequence). There are 12 residues in the CDR3. The V and J ends lost 0 bases and 12 bases respectively, with 12 bases between them. The CDR3 bases are TGTGCCAGCAGTTACTCGAGTGGTGATCCGTACTTC. As protein: CASSYSSGDPYF.

This chain joins TRBV7-2 and TRBJ1-2; D gene uncertain. Germline-derived CDR1 and CDR2 are SGHTA and FQGNSA. The CDR3 is 13 residues long. V was cut by 1 base and J by 8 bases, with 11 bases left in between. CDR3 DNA: TGTGCCAGCAGCTTAGAATCAGGAGGCGGCTACACCTTC. It encodes CASSLESGGGYTF.

J is TRBJ2-2 and V is TRBV19; D is perhaps TRBD2 (7 bases). V was cut by 7 bases and J by 0 bases, with 18 bases left in between. CDR1 LNHDA and CDR2 SQIVND come from the germline V gene (reference sequence). This CDR3 has 17 residues. CDR3 amino acids: CASTPPAGAPNTGELFF. CDR3 bases: TGTGCCAGTACCCCCCCGGCGGGGGCCCCGAACACCGGGGAGCTGTTTTTT.

The gene calls are TRBV9 and TRBJ2-3, with 7 nucleotides matching TRBD2. The junction had 4 bases not matched to a gene; V was cut back by 0 bases and J by 0 bases. The CDR3 spans 16 residues. Germline values: CDR1 SGDLS, CDR2 YYNGEE. The CDR3 coding sequence is TGTGCCAGCAGCGTAGGGACTAGACCTAGCACAGATACGCAGTATTTT. It encodes CASSVGTRPSTDTQYF.

The chain is built from TRBV4-1 and TRBJ2-3, with 10 bases matching TRBD2. This CDR3 has 16 residues. Germline lookup yields CDR1 MGHRA and CDR2 YSYEKL. The junction had 4 bases not matched to a gene; V was cut back by 1 base and J by 3 bases. For the CDR3, the DNA is TGCGCCAGCAGCCAAGCCAGCGGGAGGGCGACAGATACGCAGTATTTT. The encoded protein is CASSQASGRATDTQYF.

The chain is built from TRBV29-1 and TRBJ2-1, with 12 positions matching TRBD1. V trimming: 6 bases; J trimming: 8 bases; junction bases outside the gene matches: 5. This CDR3 has 13 residues. Per germline, CDR1 SQVTM and CDR2 ANQGSEA. CDR3 region: CSVPGQGAYEQFF. CDR3 sequence (DNA): TGCAGCGTCCCGGGACAGGGGGCCTATGAGCAGTTCTTC.

The CDR3 sequence is CASSVVGSGGSDTQYF. The CDR3 bases are TGTGCCAGCAGCGTAGTCGGTAGCGGGGGATCAGATACGCAGTATTTT. The chain is built from TRBV9 and TRBJ2-3, with 9 nucleotides matching TRBD2. CDR1 and CDR2 from the germline V gene are SGDLS and YYNGEE. This CDR3 comprises 16 residues. V lost 0 bases and J lost 4; bases outside the gene matches: 6.

This chain uses TRBV24-1 with TRBJ2-3; tentative D call: TRBD2 (6 bases). The CDR3 spans 12 residues. Trimming cost V 5 bases and J 8 bases, with 10 bases left between them. Germline values: CDR1 KGHDR, CDR2 SFDVKD. The CDR3 region has the DNA TGTGCCACCAGTGGGGGGGTTGGTACGCAGTATTTT. It codes for CATSGGVGTQYF.

The chain couples TRBV10-3 to TRBJ2-1; 11 bases line up with TRBD1. The CDR3 covers 13 residues. Germline V CDR1 and CDR2: ENHRY, SYGVKD. The V segment lost 6 bases and the J segment 6 bases; nucleotides outside the gene matches: 1. Written as DNA, the CDR3 is TGTGCCATCAGCGGGACAGGGGGCAATGAGCAGTTCTTC. Its translation is CAISGTGGNEQFF.

V is TRBV21-1 and J is TRBJ1-1; the D call of TRBD1 is as the table states it, not checked on the DNA. TRBV21-1 constitutes a pseudogene. The CDR3 runs to 15 residues. The CDR3 bases are TGTGCCAGCAGCGAGGCCTCCGGGACAGGGTACGGAGCTTTCTTT. Translation gives CASSEASGTGYGAFF.

Only a few counts were recorded for this clone. Within the sample, other DNA sequences also encode this same CDR3. The chain recombines TRBV3-1 (or the pseudogene TRBV3-2) with TRBJ2-7; the D is unclear. Germline V gene lookup returns CDR1 LGHDT and CDR2 YNNKEL (reference sequence). The ends were cut back, 0 bases at V and 2 bases at J, with 5 bases in the middle. The length of the CDR3 is 13 residues. The CDR3 here is CASSQDRAYEQYF. CDR3 in DNA: TGTGCCAGCAGCCAAGATCGCGCCTACGAGCAGTACTTC.

The CDR3 loop is CASSFGTPVNQPQHF. The DNA for the CDR3 is TGTGCCAGCAGCTTTGGGACACCAGTCAATCAGCCCCAGCATTTT. The V gene is TRBV7-8, the J gene TRBJ1-5; weak D call: TRBD1 (6 bases). The V gene lost 3 bases and the J gene lost 3 bases, with 12 bases spanning the gap. The CDR3 covers 15 residues. The germline V gene encodes CDR1 SGHVS and CDR2 FQNEAQ.